This T cell receptor (beta chain) is drawn from a study of beta chain features in type 1 diabetes. It was one heparinised blood draw, averaging approximately 100 mL, that each donor gave. Expressed TCRB transcripts were sequenced because the entire RNA isolate underwent reverse transcription. Using immunoSEQ multiplex PCR, the repertoire was profiled, and TCRdb retains in-frame clones only, with some absent. Found here are over 200,000 clones, about 11% of them singletons; the top ten hold 0.017%. Findings and limits, study-wide: Patients with Type 1 diabetes showed moderately but significantly shorter TCRB CDR3s in all four CD4+ subsets.

This clone came up a few times. Its specificity is not known. Trimming cost V 1 base and J 6 bases, with 6 bases left between them. The length of the CDR3 is 13 residues. Germline assignment: CDR1 SGHTA and CDR2 FQGNSA. V usage is TRBV7-2 and J usage is TRBJ2-2; D is ambiguous. The receptor's source is a young man with type 1 diabetes. Input material: naive CD4+ T cells from blood. CDR3 coding DNA: TGTGCCAGCAGCTTAGGGGCGTCCGGGGAGCTGTTTTTT. The encoded protein is CASSLGASGELFF.